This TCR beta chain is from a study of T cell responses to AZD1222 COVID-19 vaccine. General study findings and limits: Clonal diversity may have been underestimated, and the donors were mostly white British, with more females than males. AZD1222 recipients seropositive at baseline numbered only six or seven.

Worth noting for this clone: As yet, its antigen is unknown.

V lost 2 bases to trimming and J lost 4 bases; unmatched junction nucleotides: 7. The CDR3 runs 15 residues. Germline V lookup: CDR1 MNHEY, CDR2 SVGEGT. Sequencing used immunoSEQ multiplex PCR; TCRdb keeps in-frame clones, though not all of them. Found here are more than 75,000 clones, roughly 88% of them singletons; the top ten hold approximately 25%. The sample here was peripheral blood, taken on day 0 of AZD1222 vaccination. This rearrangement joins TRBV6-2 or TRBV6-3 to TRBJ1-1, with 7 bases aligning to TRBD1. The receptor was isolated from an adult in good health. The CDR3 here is CASSYGSGGSTEAFF. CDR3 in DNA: TGTGCCAGCAGTTACGGTTCAGGGGGGAGCACTGAAGCTTTCTTT.